The T cell receptor (beta chain) under discussion was sequenced for a study of blood T cell repertoires in COVID-19. Study-wide background: The analysed material was cDNA or gDNA that came from T cells, B-cell-depleted T cells, or PBMCs.

Germline lookup yields CDR1 SEHNR and CDR2 FQNEAQ (reference sequence). The V end lost 4 bases, the J end lost 1 base, and 10 bases lay between the germline ends. The CDR3 covers 14 residues. TCRdb's table, derived via immunoSEQ multiplex PCR, lists solely in-frame clones and lacks some. The sample records roughly 130,000 clones, roughly four fifths being singletons. The source of this sequence is a woman in her sixties with acute or convalescent COVID-19. The chain links TRBV7-9 to TRBJ1-1, with TRBD1 as a possible D gene (6 bases). Sequencing was performed on peripheral blood. The CDR3 nucleotides read TGTGCCAGCAGCTCCGGGACACCGAACACTGAAGCTTTCTTT. The encoded protein is CASSSGTPNTEAFF.